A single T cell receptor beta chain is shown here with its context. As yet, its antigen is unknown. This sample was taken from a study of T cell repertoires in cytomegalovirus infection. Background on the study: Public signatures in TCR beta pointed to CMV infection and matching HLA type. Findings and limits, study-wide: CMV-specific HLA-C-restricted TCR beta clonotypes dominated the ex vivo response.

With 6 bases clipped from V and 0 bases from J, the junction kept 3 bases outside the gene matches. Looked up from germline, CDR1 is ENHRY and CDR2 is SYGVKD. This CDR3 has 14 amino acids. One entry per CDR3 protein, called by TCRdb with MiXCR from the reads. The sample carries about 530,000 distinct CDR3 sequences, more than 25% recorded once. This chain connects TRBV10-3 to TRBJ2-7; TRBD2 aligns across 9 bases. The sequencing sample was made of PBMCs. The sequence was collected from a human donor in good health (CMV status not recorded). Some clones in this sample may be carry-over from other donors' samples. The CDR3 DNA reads TGTGCCATCAGGGGTAGCGGGGGCTCCTACGAGCAGTACTTC. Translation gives CAIRGSGGSYEQYF.